This record covers a single T cell receptor beta chain. Its antigen remains undetermined. Base quality data are lacking; no much larger clone is found one base away. This specimen belongs to a study of T cells in Graves' hyperthyroidism and ophthalmopathy (dated by TCRdb to between 2018 and 2021). Regarding the study in general: TCR V-J signatures able to tell the groups apart were searched for in a discovery cohort of more than 90 patients, of whom approximately 40 had Graves' ophthalmopathy and around 56 had stable Graves' hyperthyroidism. For training and testing, the 80 to 100 patients in the discovery cohort were randomly divided in a 7:3 ratio. Once sampling was done, hyperthyroidism patients were given methimazole at a starting dose of 30 mg daily, whereas ophthalmopathy patients were given high-dose intravenous methylprednisolone. The paper reports TCR Vbeta CDR3 sequencing of 130 to 150 peripheral blood samples: around 41 ophthalmopathy, roughly 74 hyperthyroidism and some 17 progressor patients. The study also compared thyroid tissue and blood T-cell repertoires from over 5 Graves' hyperthyroidism patients. Prospective prediction of ophthalmopathy was tested in an independent validation cohort consisting of 18 hyperthyroidism patients and approximately 16 patients who later progressed to ophthalmopathy.

Stable Graves' hyperthyroidism was defined as no progression to ophthalmopathy during 18 months of follow-up. Hyperthyroidism patients were aged 18 to 65 years and newly diagnosed, with disease duration of less than 2 months. The study excluded patients with uncontrolled infections, other autoimmune diseases, pregnancy or lactation. Clinical symptoms, serum thyroxine and TRAb, thyroid ultrasound, and orbital computed tomography formed the basis for the diagnoses. Total RNA was extracted using Trizol reagent, and RNA quality was assessed on an Agilent 2100 Bioanalyzer. Amplification of TCR beta CDR3 regions was carried out from RNA transcripts. The first round of RT-PCR for the TCR CDR3 was performed with the HTBI primer set and the Qiagen OneStep RT-PCR kit. A second multiplex PCR round built the libraries, followed by size selection and purification. The libraries were sequenced on an Illumina HiSeq2000 using paired-end 100 bp reads. On the study's bioinformatics: SOAPnuke was used to process the raw data, throwing out any read that contained adapters or uncalled bases, had a mean Phred below 15, or lacked an exact constant-primer or identifier match. COPE v1.2.5 was used to merge high-quality paired reads, and clonotypes were defined as unique nucleotide sequences. MiTCR v1.1 was used to align the clonotypes against IMGT TRBV, TRBD and TRBJ reference segments. The analysis was restricted to V-J combinations with a frequency above 0.0001, which together covered just over 98% of the repertoires. The TCS score was defined as F50 (clonal expansion) divided by E x V (chaos), with BLOSUM62-based TCRdist calculated between CDR3 peptides within each V-J. Welch's t-statistics and random forest reduced 514 V-J features to roughly 13, which were used in a naive Bayes classifier (R e1071). The Morisita-Horn index was used to measure how similar the thyroid and blood repertoires were. The raw public data were reprocessed by TCRdb itself: fastp quality trimming at Q25, MiXCR clonotype calling, in-frame beta chains only. Each CDR3 protein appears once, grouped with its most common genes and DNA. The V and J calls were not made by the authors but by TCRdb's processing. This sample has 450,000 to 700,000 distinct CDR3 sequences in its table, and roughly 50% of those were observed once. In total, the top ten clones hold approximately 7.5% of the sample.

The investigation overall reported the following: In validation, the model predicted progression to ophthalmopathy a median of about 5.9 months before onset, with approximately 71% sensitivity and 72.22% specificity. No statistical method was used to fix the sample size in advance, and group allocation was not hidden from the investigators. In cross-validation, a model built on a 13 V-J signature told ophthalmopathy apart from stable hyperthyroidism with 87.88% sensitivity and roughly 83% specificity, and in testing the same model reached 80%/75%. Most expanded thyroid clonotypes (frequency above 0.001) were also detected in blood, suggesting blood repertoires may reflect thyroid immune responses.

Material for sequencing was peripheral blood or thyroid tissue (not recorded which). This clonotype was obtained from a woman aged 18-29 years with Graves' hyperthyroidism.

The DNA sequence follows: TGTGCCAGCAGTGACAATGAAAAACTGTTTTTT. It is translated as CASSDNEKLFF. The rearranged segments are TRBV7-9 and TRBJ1-4, with the D segment identity uncertain. Measured from the cysteine to the phenylalanine, the CDR3 is 11 residues long. The only DNA kept is the CDR3, 33 bases in frame from the first base. V loses 6 bases of germline sequence and J loses 5 bases, and the interval between the two ends is 4 bases. The CDR1 and CDR2 encoded by the germline V gene (reference sequence) are SEHNR and FQNEAQ.